A selection of T cell receptor beta chains follows, all from one sample in a study of human CD8 memory T cell subsets. TCRdb derives one entry per CDR3 protein from the 5' RACE reads, leaving out DNA. The sample table includes about 3,700 distinct CDR3 sequences. What was sequenced was CD8+ T cells from PBMCs. The receptors shown here come from a human donor in good health. CDR3s include the opening cysteine and the closing phenylalanine or tryptophan. Where a row states a size, it is once, few, many or the class of an expanded clone; other rows omit it.

j_call clone_size v_call cdr3_aa
TRBJ2-1 medium-sized TRBV20-1 CSATREGNEQFF
TRBJ2-4 - TRBV6-5 CASSYSFGGEDIQYF
TRBJ1-1 - TRBV19 CAVQAGSNTEAFF
TRBJ1-1 - TRBV20-1 CSAGQGETEAFF
TRBJ1-5 - TRBV27 CASSLLSGDNQPQHF
TRBJ2-7 - TRBV7-9 CASSRVDRFDEQYF
TRBJ1-1 - TRBV20-1 CSARDLYGGETEAFF
TRBJ2-7 - TRBV2 CASTWGQGSYEQYF
TRBJ2-2 - TRBV4-2 CASSQGLDTGELFF
TRBJ2-7 - TRBV12-5 CASVRGVSHEQYF
TRBJ2-1 - TRBV6-1 CASSEGTSGSNEQFF
TRBJ2-7 medium-sized TRBV2 CASSTSRHPYEQYF
TRBJ2-7 - TRBV3-1 CASSLGLAGVVEQYF
TRBJ2-6 medium-sized TRBV29-1 CSVRQGWIGANVLTF
TRBJ2-2 medium-sized TRBV4-3 CASSQGEVNTGELFF